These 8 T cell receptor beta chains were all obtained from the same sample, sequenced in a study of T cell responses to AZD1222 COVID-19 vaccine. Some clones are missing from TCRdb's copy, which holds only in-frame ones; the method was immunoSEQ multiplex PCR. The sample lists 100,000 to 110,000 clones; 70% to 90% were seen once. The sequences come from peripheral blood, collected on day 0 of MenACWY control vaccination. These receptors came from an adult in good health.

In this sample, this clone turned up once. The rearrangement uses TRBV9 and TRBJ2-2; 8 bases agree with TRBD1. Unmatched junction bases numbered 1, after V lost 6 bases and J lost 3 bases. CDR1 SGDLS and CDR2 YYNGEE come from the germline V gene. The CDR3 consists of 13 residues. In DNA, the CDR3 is TGTGCCAGCACACAGGGGGACACCGGGGAGCTGTTTTTT. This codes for CASTQGDTGELFF.

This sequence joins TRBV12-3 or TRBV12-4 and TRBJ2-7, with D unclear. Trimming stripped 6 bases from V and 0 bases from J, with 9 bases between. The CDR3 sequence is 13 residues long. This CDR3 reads CASRPQSSYEQYF. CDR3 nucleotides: TGTGCCAGCAGACCACAGAGCTCCTACGAGCAGTACTTC.

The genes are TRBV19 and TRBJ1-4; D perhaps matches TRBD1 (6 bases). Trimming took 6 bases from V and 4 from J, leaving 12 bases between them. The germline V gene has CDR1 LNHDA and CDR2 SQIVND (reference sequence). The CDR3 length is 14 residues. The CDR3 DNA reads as TGTGCCAGTAGCTCAAACAGGGTTAATGAAAAACTGTTTTTT. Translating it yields CASSSNRVNEKLFF.

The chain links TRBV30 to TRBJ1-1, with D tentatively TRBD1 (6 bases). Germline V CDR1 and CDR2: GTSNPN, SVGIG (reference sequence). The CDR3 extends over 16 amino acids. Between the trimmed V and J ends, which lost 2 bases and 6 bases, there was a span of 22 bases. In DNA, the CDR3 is TGTGCCTGGAGTACGCTGGGAACAGCAGGGGAGGCTGAAGCTTTCTTT. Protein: CAWSTLGTAGEAEAFF. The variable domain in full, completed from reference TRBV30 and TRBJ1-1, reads SQTIHQWPATLVQPVGSPLSLECTVEGTSNPNLYWYRQAAGRGLQLLFYSVGIGQISSEVPQNLSASRPQDRQFILSSKKLLLSDSGFYLCAWSTLGTAGEAEAFFGQGTRLTVV.

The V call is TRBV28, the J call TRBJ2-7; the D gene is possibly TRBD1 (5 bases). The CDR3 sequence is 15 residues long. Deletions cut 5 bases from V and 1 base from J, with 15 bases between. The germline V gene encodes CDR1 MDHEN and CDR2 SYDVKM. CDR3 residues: CASSPGSSGSYEQYF. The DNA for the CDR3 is TGTGCCAGCAGTCCAGGGTCGTCTGGGTCCTACGAGCAGTACTTC.

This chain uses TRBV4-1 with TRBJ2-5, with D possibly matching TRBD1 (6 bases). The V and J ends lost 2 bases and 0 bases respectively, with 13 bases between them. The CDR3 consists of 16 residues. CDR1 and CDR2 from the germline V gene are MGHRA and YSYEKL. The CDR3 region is CASSQTGPRYQETQYF. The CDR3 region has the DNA TGCGCCAGCAGCCAAACAGGGCCCCGGTACCAAGAGACCCAGTACTTC.

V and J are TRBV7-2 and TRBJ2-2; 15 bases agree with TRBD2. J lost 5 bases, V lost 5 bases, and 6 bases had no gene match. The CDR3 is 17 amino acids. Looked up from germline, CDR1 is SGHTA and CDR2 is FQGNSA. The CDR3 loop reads CASSKGLAGGGTGELFF. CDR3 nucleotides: TGTGCCAGCAGCAAGGGACTAGCGGGGGGAGGAACCGGGGAGCTGTTTTTT.

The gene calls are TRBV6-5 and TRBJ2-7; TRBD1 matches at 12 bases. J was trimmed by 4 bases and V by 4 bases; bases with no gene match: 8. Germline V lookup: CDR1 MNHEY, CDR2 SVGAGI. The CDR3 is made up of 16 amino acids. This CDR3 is CASSSMGQGAGYEQYF. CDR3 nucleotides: TGTGCCAGCAGTTCCATGGGACAGGGGGCTGGGTACGAGCAGTACTTC.